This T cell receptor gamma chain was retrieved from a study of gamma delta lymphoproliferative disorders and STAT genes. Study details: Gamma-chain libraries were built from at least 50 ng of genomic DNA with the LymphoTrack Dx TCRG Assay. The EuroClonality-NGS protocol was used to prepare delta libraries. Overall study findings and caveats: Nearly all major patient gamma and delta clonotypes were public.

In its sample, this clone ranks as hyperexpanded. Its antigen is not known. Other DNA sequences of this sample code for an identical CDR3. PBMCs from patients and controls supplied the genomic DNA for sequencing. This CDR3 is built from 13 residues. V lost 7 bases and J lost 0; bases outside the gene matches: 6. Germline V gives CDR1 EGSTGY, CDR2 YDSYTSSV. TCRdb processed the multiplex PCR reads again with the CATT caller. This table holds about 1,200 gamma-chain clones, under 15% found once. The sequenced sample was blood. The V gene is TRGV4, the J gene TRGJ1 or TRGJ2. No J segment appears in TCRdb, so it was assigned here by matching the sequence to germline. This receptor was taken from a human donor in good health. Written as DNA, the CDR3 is TGTGCCACCTGCGGTGGGAATTATTATAAGAAACTCTTT. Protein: CATCGGNYYKKLF.